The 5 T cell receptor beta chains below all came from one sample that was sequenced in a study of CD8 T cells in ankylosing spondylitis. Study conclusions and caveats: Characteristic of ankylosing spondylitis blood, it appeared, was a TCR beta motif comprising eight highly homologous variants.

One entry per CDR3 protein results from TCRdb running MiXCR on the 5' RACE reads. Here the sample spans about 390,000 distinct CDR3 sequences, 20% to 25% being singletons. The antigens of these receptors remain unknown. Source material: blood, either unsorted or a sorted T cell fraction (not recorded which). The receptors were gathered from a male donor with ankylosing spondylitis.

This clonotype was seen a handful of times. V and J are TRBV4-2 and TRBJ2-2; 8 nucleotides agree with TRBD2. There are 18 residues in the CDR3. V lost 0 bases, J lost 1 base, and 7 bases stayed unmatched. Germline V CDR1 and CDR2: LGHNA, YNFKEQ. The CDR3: CASSQDPAGDLNTGELFF. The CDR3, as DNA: TGTGCCAGCAGCCAAGATCCAGCGGGAGATCTGAACACCGGGGAGCTGTTTTTT.

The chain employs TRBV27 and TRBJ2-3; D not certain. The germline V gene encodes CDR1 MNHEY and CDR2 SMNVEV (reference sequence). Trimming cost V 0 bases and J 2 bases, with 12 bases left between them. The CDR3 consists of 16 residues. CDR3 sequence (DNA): TGTGCCAGCAGTTTATCTCCCCCCCCAGCCACAGATACGCAGTATTTT. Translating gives CASSLSPPPATDTQYF.

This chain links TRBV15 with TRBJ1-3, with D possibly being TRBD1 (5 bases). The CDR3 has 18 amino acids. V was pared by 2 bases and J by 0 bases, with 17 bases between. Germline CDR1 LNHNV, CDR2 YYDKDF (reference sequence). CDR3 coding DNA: TGTGCCACCAGCAGACCCGGGACCGATCTTTACTCTGGAAACACCATATATTTT. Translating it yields CATSRPGTDLYSGNTIYF.

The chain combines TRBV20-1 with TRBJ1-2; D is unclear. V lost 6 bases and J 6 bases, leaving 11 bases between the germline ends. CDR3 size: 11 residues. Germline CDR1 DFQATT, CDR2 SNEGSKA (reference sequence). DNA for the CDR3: TGCAGTGCAGGCCGAGATGATGGCTACACCTTC. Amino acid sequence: CSAGRDDGYTF.

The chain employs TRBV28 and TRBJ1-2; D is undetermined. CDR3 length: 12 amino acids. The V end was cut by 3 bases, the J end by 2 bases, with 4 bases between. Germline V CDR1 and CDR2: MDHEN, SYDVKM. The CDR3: CASSLVNYGYTF. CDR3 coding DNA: TGTGCCAGCAGTTTGGTAAACTATGGCTACACCTTC.